This T cell receptor beta chain was obtained from a study of blood T cell repertoires in COVID-19. V lost 3 bases and J lost 4; bases outside the gene matches: 6. Looked up from germline, CDR1 is MNHNS and CDR2 is SASEGT. This CDR3 contains 15 residues. Some clones are missing from TCRdb's copy, which holds only in-frame ones; the method was immunoSEQ multiplex PCR. The sample includes around 220,000 clones, about nine tenths seen only once; the top ten take about 6%. The sample comprised PBMCs or T cells enriched from blood (not recorded which). The TCR originated in a young woman with acute COVID-19. This chain joins TRBV6-1 and TRBJ2-4, with 7 bases lining up with TRBD1. This CDR3 is CASSDTGQKKNIQYF. As DNA, the CDR3 is TGTGCCAGCAGTGACACGGGACAGAAAAAAAACATTCAGTACTTC.